This T cell receptor (beta chain) was observed in a study of T cell repertoires in cytomegalovirus infection. Study-wide context: From public TCR beta signatures came an indication of both CMV infection and matching HLA type.

Study results and caveats: Totalled public TCR beta family frequency picked out people who carried CMV plus the relevant HLA. The response measured ex vivo was dominated by TCR beta clonotypes (HLA-C-restricted and CMV-specific).

TCRdb itself ran the reads through MiXCR, one entry per CDR3 protein. The table records around 490,000 distinct CDR3 sequences, 26% of them present only once. The sample holds a few counts of this clonotype. The antigen remains undetermined. This CDR3 has 15 amino acids. In germline, CDR1 is LNHDA, CDR2 SQIVND (reference sequence). After removal of 3 bases from V and 4 bases from J, the junction contained 3 bases not matched to a gene. The gene calls are TRBV19 and TRBJ2-3; TRBD2 agrees at 11 bases. The clonotype comes from a human donor in good health (CMV status not recorded). Some clones in this sample may be carry-over from other donors' samples. The specimen was PBMCs. CDR3 nucleotide sequence: TGTGCCAGTAGTATCCTAGCGGGAGGCCCAGATACGCAGTATTTT. It yields the protein CASSILAGGPDTQYF. The full variable domain, completed using reference TRBV19 and TRBJ2-3, is DGGITQSPKYLFRKEGQNVTLSCEQNLNHDAMYWYRQDPGQGLRLIYYSQIVNDFQKGDIAEGYSVSREKKESFPLTVTSAQKNPTAFYLCASSILAGGPDTQYFGPGTRLTVL.